The 23 T cell receptor beta chains below all came from one sample that was sequenced in a study of blood T cell repertoires in COVID-19 (TCRdb year 2020). Library preparation employed the immunoSEQ multiplex PCR assay. Imported from immuneACCESS, the table was reduced by TCRdb to in-frame sequences with V and J called. These copies leave out some clones; in studies compared against another copy, an unresolved V gene accounts for under half, and the cause of the remainder is not known. The sample table contains 300,000 to 400,000 clones; only one count was recorded for 90% to 95% of them. Together, the top ten hold about 4% of the sample. The sample was PBMCs or T cells enriched from blood (not recorded which). Receptors were obtained from a woman aged 25-40 years who had been exposed to COVID-19.

This chain joins TRBV15 and TRBJ1-3; 9 bases are shared with TRBD1. This CDR3 has 17 residues. V dropped 5 bases and J dropped 2; count of bases not matched to a gene: 10. In germline, CDR1 is LNHNV, CDR2 YYDKDF (reference sequence). The CDR3 here is CATSDDRGVDPGNTIYF. The DNA of the CDR3 is TGTGCCACCAGCGACGACAGGGGGGTTGATCCTGGAAACACCATATATTTT.

The CDR3, as DNA: TGCAGCGTGATGCAGGGTACCACGTCCTACGAGCAGTACTTC. Amino acids: CSVMQGTTSYEQYF. This chain connects TRBV29-1 to TRBJ2-7; D perhaps matches TRBD1 (5 bases). CDR1 and CDR2 from the germline V gene are SQVTM and ANQGSEA. V shed 6 bases and J shed 1 base, with 16 bases lying between them. The CDR3 extends over 14 amino acids.

The V gene is TRBV5-1, the J gene TRBJ2-7; 10 positions agree with TRBD1. CDR3 length equals 18 residues. J lost 7 bases, V lost 1 base, and 17 bases had no gene match. The V gene's germline CDR1 is SGHRS and CDR2 YFSETQ. In DNA, the CDR3 is TGCGCCAGCAGCTTGCGGCCGCCGGGACAGGGGAGGTCTGGAGAGCAGTACTTC. Translation gives CASSLRPPGQGRSGEQYF.

A few counts support this clone. CDR3 bases: TGTGCCAGTAGTAAACTCGGTAGCAATCAGCCCCAGCATTTT. This encodes CASSKLGSNQPQHF. The chain couples TRBV19 to TRBJ1-5; unclear D gene. Germline V gene data show CDR1 as LNHDA and CDR2 as SQIVND (reference sequence). There are 14 residues in the CDR3. V lost 4 bases and J lost 0, with 7 bases in between.

The chain couples TRBV5-4 to TRBJ2-7; no clear D gene. Germline V gene sequence: CDR1 SGHNT, CDR2 YYREEE (reference sequence). The CDR3 is 13 amino acids. The V end was cut by 3 bases, the J end by 6 bases, with 13 bases between. CDR3 sequence: CASSSPSPPEQYF. The CDR3 nucleotides read TGTGCCAGCAGCTCCCCGTCCCCTCCCGAGCAGTACTTC.

The chain has TRBV4-1 and TRBJ2-3, with 9 bases that match TRBD2. The germline gives CDR1 MGHRA, CDR2 YSYEKL. This CDR3 spans 18 amino acids. The junction had 11 bases not matched to a gene; V was cut back by 2 bases and J by 2 bases. The CDR3: CASSQNAGRGGVTDTQYF. The CDR3 nucleotides are TGCGCCAGCAGCCAAAATGCGGGGCGGGGGGGCGTCACAGATACGCAGTATTTT.

This clone appeared a single time. The CDR3 coding sequence is TGTGCCAGCAGCCCCATTGGGCAGGGGCGGCAGCCCCAGCATTTT. Amino acid sequence: CASSPIGQGRQPQHF. V gene TRBV27 combines with J gene TRBJ1-5; possible D gene TRBD1, 6 bases. The CDR3 covers 15 residues. The germline V gene has CDR1 MNHEY and CDR2 SMNVEV (reference sequence). V was clipped by 6 bases and J by 7 bases, with 19 bases between them.

The chain couples TRBV6-2 or TRBV6-3 to TRBJ2-4; D is perhaps TRBD1 (5 bases). With 5 bases removed from V and 14 bases from J, the gap between germline ends came to 13 bases. The CDR3 is 11 amino acids. Germline loops: CDR1 MNHEY, CDR2 SVGEGT. As DNA, the CDR3 is TGTGCCAGCAGTGGGGCGCTGATAAAGTACTTC. This codes for CASSGALIKYF.

The chain carries TRBV9 and TRBJ1-1, with D maybe TRBD1 (5 bases). The germline gives CDR1 SGDLS, CDR2 YYNGEE. The CDR3 spans 13 residues. V was cut by 3 bases and J by 6 bases, with 12 bases left in between. CDR3 residues: CASSAAWGAEAFF. CDR3 bases: TGTGCCAGCAGCGCTGCCTGGGGGGCTGAAGCTTTCTTT.

The J gene is TRBJ1-6, the V gene TRBV19, with TRBD1 matching over 9 bases. Germline V gene lookup returns CDR1 LNHDA and CDR2 SQIVND (reference sequence). The CDR3 loop spans 14 amino acids. Unmatched junction bases numbered 6, after V lost 9 bases and J lost 6 bases. The CDR3 reads CASKDRGRNSPLHF. CDR3 DNA sequence: TGTGCCAGCAAGGACAGGGGCCGTAATTCACCCCTCCACTTT.

This clone was seen only once. The V call is TRBV5-6, the J call TRBJ1-2, with a tentative D call TRBD1 (5 bases). The V end was cut by 3 bases, the J end by 8 bases, with 11 bases between. The CDR3 spans 12 residues. The germline V gene encodes CDR1 SGHDT and CDR2 YYEEEE. CDR3 sequence: CASSWGDGGYTF. The CDR3 DNA reads TGTGCCAGCAGCTGGGGGGACGGAGGCTACACCTTC.

The chain joins TRBV23-1 to TRBJ1-3; no firm D call. TRBV23-1 counts as an open reading frame of uncertain function. Between the trimmed V and J ends, which lost 4 bases and 0 bases, there was a span of 16 bases. This CDR3 comprises 17 residues. The CDR3 spells CASSRYSRQLSGNTIYF. The DNA of the CDR3 is TGCGCCAGCAGTCGGTACAGCCGTCAACTCTCTGGAAACACCATATATTTT.

This clone was detected only a few times. The rearrangement uses TRBV6-2 or TRBV6-3 and TRBJ1-2; 11 bases are shared with TRBD1. The CDR3 has 14 amino acids. Germline CDR1 and CDR2: MNHEY and SVGEGT. V shed 4 bases and J 6 bases; nucleotides not matched to a gene: 4. In nucleotides, the CDR3 is TGTGCCAGCAGTTGGACAGGGGGCAACGATGGCTACACCTTC. It encodes CASSWTGGNDGYTF.

The gene calls are TRBV7-9 and TRBJ2-2; D unclear. Germline loops: CDR1 SEHNR, CDR2 FQNEAQ (reference sequence). The V end was cut by 6 bases, the J end by 5 bases, with 16 bases between. CDR3 size: 15 residues. The CDR3 loop reads CASSSSSSRTGELFF. In nucleotides, the CDR3 is TGTGCCAGCAGTTCGTCCTCTTCTAGGACCGGGGAGCTGTTTTTT.

This clone has a single count. This chain uses TRBV28 with TRBJ1-1; 8 nucleotides line up with TRBD1. V was pared by 5 bases and J by 11 bases, with 16 bases of the junction left unmatched. The CDR3 contains 15 residues. Germline V CDR1 and CDR2: MDHEN, SYDVKM. This CDR3 reads CASSPPRGTGLGAFF. The CDR3 bases are TGTGCCAGCAGTCCCCCCCGGGGGACAGGCTTGGGGGCTTTCTTT.

The chain has TRBV7-2 and TRBJ1-3; a possible D gene is TRBD1 (5 bases). The V end was cut by 5 bases, the J end by 5 bases, with 13 bases between. The germline V gene encodes CDR1 SGHTA and CDR2 FQGNSA. This CDR3 is 14 amino acids long. In DNA form, the CDR3 reads TGTGCCAGCAGCCCAGGGCCCGAGAGAAACACCATATATTTT. This encodes CASSPGPERNTIYF.

The V call is TRBV29-1, the J call TRBJ1-1; the match to TRBD1 covers 8 bases. CDR1 SQVTM and CDR2 ANQGSEA come from the germline V gene. The CDR3 extends over 14 amino acids. V lost 4 bases to trimming and J lost 5 bases; unmatched junction nucleotides: 9. The CDR3 DNA reads TGCAGCGTTGGGCGGACAGGGTTAGGGACTGAAGCTTTCTTT. It encodes CSVGRTGLGTEAFF. Based on the CDR3 plus reference TRBV29-1 and TRBJ1-1, the full variable domain is SAVISQKPSRDICQRGTSLTIQCQVDSQVTMMFWYRQQPGQSLTLIATANQGSEATYESGFVIDKFPISRPNLTFSTLTVSNMSPEDSSIYLCSVGRTGLGTEAFFGQGTRLTVV.

V and J are TRBV7-2 and TRBJ2-4; D gene unclear. Trimming removed 4 bases from V and 0 bases from J, with 10 bases in between. CDR3 length: 15 residues. Germline CDR1 and CDR2: SGHTA and FQGNSA. CDR3 residues: CASSYPSIAKNIQYF. The CDR3 DNA reads TGTGCCAGCAGCTACCCTTCTATAGCCAAAAACATTCAGTACTTC. Full variable domain (missing parts from reference TRBV7-2 and TRBJ2-4): GAGVSQSPSNKVTEKGKDVELRCDPISGHTALYWYRQSLGQGLEFLIYFQGNSAPDKSGLPSDRFSAERTGGSVSTLTIQRTQQEDSAVYLCASSYPSIAKNIQYFGAGTRLSVL.

The chain carries TRBV9 and TRBJ2-1, with 11 bases matching TRBD2. The V segment lost 6 bases and the J segment 8 bases; nucleotides outside the gene matches: 10. The CDR3 totals 15 residues. The germline CDR1 and CDR2 sequences are SGDLS and YYNGEE. CDR3 nucleotide sequence: TGTGCCAGCACCCCGGTGGTAGCGGGGGGGCATGAGCAGTTCTTC. Translation: CASTPVVAGGHEQFF.

This chain connects TRBV19 to TRBJ1-1; 9 positions agree with TRBD1. The CDR3 is 14 residues long. Losses at the gene ends were 5 bases for V and 6 bases for J; bases not matched to a gene: 7. Germline-derived CDR1 and CDR2 are LNHDA and SQIVND (reference sequence). CDR3 region: CASSPERTGAEAFF. The CDR3 DNA follows: TGTGCCAGTAGTCCGGAACGGACAGGGGCTGAAGCTTTCTTT. The variable domain in full, with the rest retrieved from reference TRBV19 and TRBJ1-1, is DGGITQSPKYLFRKEGQNVTLSCEQNLNHDAMYWYRQDPGQGLRLIYYSQIVNDFQKGDIAEGYSVSREKKESFPLTVTSAQKNPTAFYLCASSPERTGAEAFFGQGTRLTVV.

This chain joins TRBV6-4 and TRBJ1-3; perhaps TRBD1 as D (5 bases). The germline CDR1 and CDR2 sequences are MRHNA and SNTAGT. The CDR3 is made up of 13 amino acids. V dropped 7 bases and J dropped 4 bases, with 11 bases sitting between them. DNA for the CDR3: TGTGCCAGCACATGGGGGGTCGGAAACACCATATATTTT. This gives the protein CASTWGVGNTIYF.

V and J are TRBV28 and TRBJ2-7; D is undetermined. Trimming shortened V by 2 bases and J by 2 bases, and 7 bases separated the two germline ends. Germline V CDR1 and CDR2: MDHEN, SYDVKM. The CDR3 spans 13 residues. CDR3 in amino acids: CASSLAGAYEQYF. CDR3 bases: TGTGCCAGCAGTTTAGCCGGAGCCTACGAGCAGTACTTC.

This clone appeared a single time. The gene calls are TRBV19 and TRBJ1-3; the D gene is possibly TRBD1 (6 bases). The V end was cut by 10 bases, the J end by 0 bases, with 16 bases between. Germline assignment: CDR1 LNHDA and CDR2 SQIVND (reference sequence). The CDR3 is 15 amino acids. Here the CDR3 reads CATTRQAGSGNTIYF. CDR3 DNA: TGTGCCACCACCAGACAGGCCGGCTCTGGAAACACCATATATTTT.